Shown below are 13 T cell receptor beta chains from a single sample sequenced in a study of T-cell reconstitution after alpha-beta-depleted transplantation in children. The library targeted TCRbeta and was prepared with unique molecular identifiers. In TCRdb, the PCR reads were re-called with MiXCR into one record per CDR3 protein. This table has about 300,000 distinct CDR3 sequences, 9.5% to 13% appearing once. The specimen was PBMCs, collected before TCRalphabeta/CD19-depleted stem cell transplant. These receptors all come from a boy less than two years old with acute myeloid leukemia, due to receive a stem cell transplant.

This clonotype was seen more than once but under ten times. J is TRBJ1-4 and V is TRBV7-8, with TRBD1 as a possible D gene (5 bases). CDR3 length equals 14 residues. The germline gives CDR1 SGHVS, CDR2 FQNEAQ. Trimming took off 1 base at V and 8 bases at J, with 11 bases between the two ends. For the CDR3, the DNA is TGTGCCAGCAGCTTAGGGTCGGGGGGAGAAAAACTGTTTTTT. Its translation is CASSLGSGGEKLFF.

This clonotype was recorded many times. The chain combines TRBV5-1 with TRBJ1-2; no definite D call. The V and J ends lost 6 bases and 1 base respectively, with 4 bases between them. The germline V gene has CDR1 SGHRS and CDR2 YFSETQ. CDR3 length: 11 residues. The CDR3 is CASNGNYGYTF. CDR3 coding DNA: TGCGCCAGCAACGGTAACTATGGCTACACCTTC.

The chain has TRBV20-1 and TRBJ2-7; D gene ambiguous. With 3 bases removed from V and 3 bases from J, the gap between germline ends came to 9 bases. The CDR3 has 12 residues. The germline V gene has CDR1 DFQATT and CDR2 SNEGSKA (reference sequence). The CDR3 bases are TGCAGTGCTAGCCACGGAAACTACGAGCAGTACTTC. This gives the protein CSASHGNYEQYF.

This chain connects TRBV28 to TRBJ1-6, with TRBD1 matching 7 bases. This CDR3 has 16 residues. J lost 5 bases, V lost 9 bases, and 13 bases had no gene match. Germline lookup yields CDR1 MDHEN and CDR2 SYDVKM. CDR3 in amino acids: CASYLQGQWNNSPLHF. As DNA, the CDR3 is TGTGCCAGTTACCTACAGGGGCAGTGGAATAATTCACCCCTCCACTTT.

This chain connects TRBV6-5 to TRBJ2-7; TRBD1 matches 8 bases. This CDR3 region has 15 residues. With 4 bases clipped from V and 7 bases from J, the junction kept 12 bases outside the gene matches. Germline V gene lookup returns CDR1 MNHEY and CDR2 SVGAGI. This chain's CDR3 is CASSSDRGGKDEQYF. CDR3 nucleotide sequence: TGTGCCAGCAGTTCCGACAGGGGCGGTAAGGATGAGCAGTACTTC.

This clonotype was detected many times. This rearrangement joins TRBV18 to TRBJ2-5; D ambiguous. V was shortened by 2 bases and J by 5 bases, with 6 bases between the two germline ends. The CDR3 loop spans 12 amino acids. Germline V gene sequence: CDR1 KGHSH, CDR2 LQKENI. The CDR3 sequence: CASSPSDETQYF. In DNA, the CDR3 is TGTGCCAGCTCACCATCTGACGAGACCCAGTACTTC.

The sample holds many counts of this clonotype. Written as DNA, the CDR3 is TGTGCCAGCAGCTTCCGAGCTACAGGGAATGGCTACACCTTC. Translated: CASSFRATGNGYTF. The chain recombines TRBV7-2 with TRBJ1-2, with a weak D call TRBD1 (6 bases). CDR3 length: 14 amino acids. Germline V gene sequence: CDR1 SGHTA, CDR2 FQGNSA. The V end lost 3 bases, the J end lost 6 bases, and 14 bases lay between the germline ends. Full variable domain (rest looked up from reference TRBV7-2 and TRBJ1-2): GAGVSQSPSNKVTEKGKDVELRCDPISGHTALYWYRQSLGQGLEFLIYFQGNSAPDKSGLPSDRFSAERTGGSVSTLTIQRTQQEDSAVYLCASSFRATGNGYTFGSGTRLTVV.

This clonotype was recorded many times. The V gene is TRBV11-2, the J gene TRBJ2-7; 7 bases fit TRBD1. The CDR3 spans 16 residues. Germline CDR1 is SGHAT and CDR2 is FQNNGV. V was clipped by 1 base and J by 0 bases; unmatched bases: 6. The CDR3 nucleotides are TGTGCCAGCAGCTTAGCGGGACAGTTAAGCTCCTACGAGCAGTACTTC. It codes for CASSLAGQLSSYEQYF.

This clonotype was observed many times. V is TRBV30 and J is TRBJ1-1; a weak D match, TRBD1 (6 bases). The germline CDR1 and CDR2 sequences are GTSNPN and SVGIG (reference sequence). CDR3 length: 14 amino acids. Trimming removed 0 bases from V and 0 bases from J, with 8 bases in between. Here the CDR3 DNA reads TGTGCCTGGAGTGTGGCAGGGGTGAACACTGAAGCTTTCTTT. Its translation: CAWSVAGVNTEAFF.

In DNA form, the CDR3 reads TGCAGCGCCAGTCAGGGACTCTCTGGAAACACCATATATTTT. Residues: CSASQGLSGNTIYF. The rearrangement uses TRBV29-1 and TRBJ1-3, with a weak D call TRBD1 (5 bases). The CDR3 loop spans 14 amino acids. V lost 7 bases and J 0 bases, leaving 13 bases between the germline ends. Germline V lookup: CDR1 SQVTM, CDR2 ANQGSEA.

A note on this clonotype: A much larger clone sits a single nucleotide away, making a read error possible. The chain is built from TRBV28 and TRBJ2-1, with 11 bases matching TRBD2. Germline V gives CDR1 MDHEN, CDR2 SYDVKM. The CDR3 is 17 residues long. CDR3 residues: CASSPTSGASSYNDQFF. CDR3 nucleotides: TGTGCCAGCAGTCCGACTAGCGGGGCGAGCTCCTACAATGATCAGTTCTTC.

This clonotype appeared many times. The chain uses TRBV28 and TRBJ2-7; tentative D call: TRBD1 (6 bases). Trimming stripped 4 bases from V and 2 bases from J, with 15 bases between. Per germline, CDR1 MDHEN and CDR2 SYDVKM. This CDR3 is 15 amino acids long. CDR3 sequence (DNA): TGTGCCAGCAGTTATCACAGGGCGGCGGCCTACGAGCAGTACTTC. Translation gives CASSYHRAAAYEQYF.

This clonotype was seen at least ten times. The V call is TRBV2, the J call TRBJ2-5; the D gene could be TRBD1 or TRBD2 (7 bases each). In germline, CDR1 is SNHLY, CDR2 FYNNEI. The CDR3 spans 17 residues. With 3 bases removed from V and 0 bases from J, the gap between germline ends came to 17 bases. CDR3 sequence reads: CASSEGPGGAYQETQYF. For the CDR3, the DNA is TGTGCCAGCAGTGAGGGTCCAGGGGGGGCGTACCAAGAGACCCAGTACTTC.